The subject of this entry is one T cell receptor beta chain. Clones were sequenced by immunoSEQ multiplex PCR, and TCRdb holds only the in-frame ones, with some missing. The sample includes 200,000 to 250,000 clones, 75% to 90% of them seen just once. This sample is part of a study of blood T cell repertoires in COVID-19. Germline CDR1 KGHDR, CDR2 SFDVKD. This CDR3 region has 14 residues. Losses at the gene ends were 4 bases for V and 5 bases for J; bases not matched to a gene: 4. Sample: PBMCs or T cells enriched from blood (not recorded which). The TCR originated in a woman aged 25 to 39 who had been exposed to COVID-19. The V call is TRBV24-1, the J call TRBJ1-2, with 9 bases that match TRBD1. CDR3: CATSEQGQGYGYTF. The CDR3 DNA reads as TGTGCCACCAGTGAACAAGGACAGGGGTATGGCTACACCTTC.